The 17 T cell receptor beta chains in this list originate from one sample, sequenced in a study of response to subunit inactivated influenza vaccine. TCRdb re-analysed the RT-PCR reads in MiXCR, keeping a single row per CDR3 protein. The sample carries around 300,000 distinct CDR3 sequences, approximately 20% recorded once. Material: PBMCs from blood, obtained less than 22 months after vaccination. The receptors here all came from a man in his fifties or sixties who received an inactivated influenza vaccine.

The V and J genes are TRBV10-1 and TRBJ2-7, with D hard to call. Germline lookup yields CDR1 WNHNN and CDR2 SYGVQD (reference sequence). V shed 3 bases and J shed 5 bases, with 8 bases lying between them. CDR3 length: 12 residues. The CDR3 is CASSDGPDEQYF. The CDR3 nucleotides read TGCGCCAGCAGTGATGGTCCGGACGAGCAGTACTTC.

The rearrangement uses TRBV5-5 and TRBJ1-2; a possible D gene is TRBD1 (5 bases). The CDR3 loop spans 15 amino acids. Trimming shortened V by 0 bases and J by 4 bases, and 13 bases separated the two germline ends. Germline CDR1 and CDR2: SGHKS and YYEKEE (reference sequence). The CDR3 DNA sequence: TGTGCCAGCAGCTTGGCCGCAGGGCAAAGCTATGGCTACACCTTC. This translates into CASSLAAGQSYGYTF.

This chain links TRBV12-3 or TRBV12-4 with TRBJ2-3; TRBD2 aligns across 7 bases. The V gene end was trimmed by 4 bases and the J gene end by 10 bases; junction bases not matched to a gene: 5. This CDR3 has 12 amino acids. CDR3 amino acids: CASSSSGVAQYF. DNA for the CDR3: TGTGCCAGCAGTTCTAGCGGCGTCGCGCAGTATTTT.

The gene calls are TRBV6-6 and TRBJ2-7; possible D gene TRBD2, 6 bases. V was cut by 5 bases and J by 7 bases, with 12 bases left in between. This CDR3 comprises 12 residues. Germline V lookup: CDR1 MNHNY, CDR2 SVGAGI (reference sequence). The CDR3 spells CASSPLLAEQYV. CDR3 sequence (DNA): TGTGCCAGCAGTCCGCTTCTAGCGGAGCAGTACGTC.

This clonotype was recorded many times. The CDR3: CSTDRGQMGQYF. For the CDR3, the DNA is TGCAGCACGGACAGGGGGCAGATGGGCCAGTACTTC. The chain uses TRBV29-1 and TRBJ2-5; 11 bases match TRBD1. Germline values: CDR1 SQVTM, CDR2 ANQGSEA. There are 12 residues in the CDR3. Trimming removed 8 bases from V and 10 bases from J; junction bases left unmatched: 9.

This clonotype has more than one count but fewer than ten. The J gene is TRBJ1-3, the V gene TRBV12-3 or TRBV12-4; 8 bases map to TRBD1. Trimming at V came to 6 bases and at J to 2 bases, leaving 0 bases not matched to a gene. The CDR3 is made up of 13 amino acids. The CDR3 reads CASRTGAGNTIYF. The CDR3 DNA reads as TGTGCCAGCAGGACAGGGGCTGGAAACACCATATATTTT.

The CDR3 loop reads CASSLGGTGTIDGYTF. DNA of the CDR3: TGCGCCAGCAGCTTGGGCGGTACCGGGACAATCGACGGCTACACCTTC. The gene calls are TRBV5-1 and TRBJ1-2, with D possibly being TRBD1 (6 bases). CDR3 size: 16 residues. Germline V gene sequence: CDR1 SGHRS, CDR2 YFSETQ. V lost 0 bases to trimming and J lost 8 bases, with 20 bases between them.

V usage is TRBV18 and J usage is TRBJ2-1; D unresolved. This CDR3 comprises 14 residues. The ends were cut back, 1 base at V and 0 bases at J, with 4 bases in the middle. CDR1 and CDR2 from the germline V gene are KGHSH and LQKENI. CDR3 sequence (DNA): TGTGCCAGCTCACCACTCAACTCCTACAATGAGCAGTTCTTC. It encodes CASSPLNSYNEQFF.

This chain joins TRBV30 and TRBJ1-5; D unclear. Germline V gene lookup returns CDR1 GTSNPN and CDR2 SVGIG (reference sequence). The CDR3 runs to 13 residues. The germline V and J ends were trimmed by 0 bases and 5 bases, with 8 bases remaining between them. The chain's CDR3 is CAWSVRGDQPQHF. Here the CDR3 DNA reads TGTGCCTGGAGTGTACGTGGGGATCAGCCCCAGCATTTT. The entire variable domain, with the rest obtained from reference TRBV30 and TRBJ1-5, is as follows: SQTIHQWPATLVQPVGSPLSLECTVEGTSNPNLYWYRQAAGRGLQLLFYSVGIGQISSEVPQNLSASRPQDRQFILSSKKLLLSDSGFYLCAWSVRGDQPQHFGDGTRLSIL.

The V gene is TRBV4-1, the J gene TRBJ1-4, with D unresolved. The germline CDR1 and CDR2 sequences are MGHRA and YSYEKL. The length of the CDR3 is 12 residues. Deletions cut 4 bases from V and 5 bases from J, with 5 bases between. The CDR3 spells CASSPENEKLFF. DNA of the CDR3: TGCGCCAGCAGCCCAGAGAATGAAAAACTGTTTTTT.

The chain uses TRBV12-3 or TRBV12-4 and TRBJ1-2; TRBD1 matches at 7 bases. J was trimmed by 3 bases and V by 5 bases; bases with no gene match: 9. The CDR3 totals 15 residues. The CDR3 nucleotides read TGTGCCAGCAGTACCACAGGGGTACTATACTATGGCTACACCTTC. Amino acid sequence: CASSTTGVLYYGYTF.

The CDR3 here is CASSPTEAAATDTQYF. The CDR3 coding sequence is TGCGCCAGCAGCCCTACGGAAGCGGCGGCAACAGATACGCAGTATTTT. The rearrangement uses TRBV4-3 and TRBJ2-3, with D perhaps matching TRBD2 (5 bases). Trimming left V 4 bases short and J 3 bases short, with 17 bases between. CDR1 and CDR2 from the germline V gene are LGHNA and YSLEER. This CDR3 is 16 amino acids long.

The V call is TRBV29-1, the J call TRBJ2-5, with D unresolved. This CDR3 comprises 12 residues. V was shortened by 3 bases and J by 5 bases, with 10 bases between the two germline ends. Germline V gene data show CDR1 as SQVTM and CDR2 as ANQGSEA. This CDR3 is CSVDRPFETQYF. The CDR3 nucleotides read TGCAGCGTTGATAGGCCTTTTGAGACCCAGTACTTC.

This clonotype came up many times. The V and J genes are TRBV7-2 and TRBJ1-2; the D gene is possibly TRBD1 (6 bases). V was clipped by 3 bases and J by 6 bases, with 11 bases between them. This CDR3 is built from 13 residues. From germline, CDR1 is SGHTA and CDR2 FQGNSA. The CDR3 loop reads CASSFGGLDGYTF. Here the CDR3 DNA reads TGTGCCAGCAGCTTCGGGGGGCTGGATGGCTACACCTTC.

There are a few counts of this clonotype. The chain joins TRBV5-1 to TRBJ2-1; unclear D gene. CDR3 length: 15 amino acids. The germline V gene encodes CDR1 SGHRS and CDR2 YFSETQ. The germline V and J ends were trimmed by 4 bases and 2 bases, with 13 bases remaining between them. CDR3 region: CASSVPPPTYNEQFF. The CDR3, as DNA: TGCGCCAGCAGCGTTCCTCCCCCAACCTACAATGAGCAGTTCTTC.

This clonotype was counted many times. This chain connects TRBV20-1 to TRBJ2-5; 11 nucleotides line up with TRBD2. V gave up 7 bases and J gave up 4 bases; unmatched junction bases: 5. Per the germline V gene, CDR1 is DFQATT and CDR2 is SNEGSKA (reference sequence). The CDR3 has 13 amino acids. The CDR3, as DNA: TGCAGTGTCACCGGGACTAGCGGAGAGACCCAGTACTTC. Translation gives CSVTGTSGETQYF.

There are many counts of this clonotype. The chain has TRBV5-1 and TRBJ1-4; D gene uncertain. The germline V gene has CDR1 SGHRS and CDR2 YFSETQ. Trimming removed 3 bases at V and 7 bases at J, with 13 bases between. The CDR3 loop spans 14 amino acids. In DNA, the CDR3 is TGCGCCAGCAGCTCGGACGGCGATAGTGAAAAACTGTTTTTT. This codes for CASSSDGDSEKLFF.